This T cell receptor (beta chain) was observed in a study of monozygotic twins with inflammatory bowel disease. Study-wide results and limits: A single strong IBD-associated signal or clonotype was not supported by the findings.

Reprocessing the 5' RACE reads, TCRdb reports a single entry for every CDR3 protein and omits DNA. The sample has about 330,000 distinct CDR3 sequences. In the case of this clonotype: The antigen remains unidentified.

Sequences were obtained from blood. This sequence originates from a human donor with ulcerative colitis or Crohn's disease, or a healthy co-twin of an affected twin (not recorded which).

The chain's CDR3 is CASRETGRTEAFF. The chain has TRBV12-3 or TRBV12-4 and TRBJ1-1; TCRdb names TRBD1, which stays unverified in the absence of DNA. The CDR3 has 13 amino acids.